These T cell receptor beta chains were read from a single sample in a study of shared clonotypes between healthy human individuals. Clones were read by immunoSEQ multiplex PCR, and TCRdb kept only the in-frame ones, dropping some. The sample consists of a few hundred thousand clones, 97% of them appearing once. Sequencing was done on a sample of naive CD4+ T cells sorted from blood. The receptors originated from a woman aged 30 to 39 in good health. CDR3s include the opening cysteine and the closing phenylalanine or tryptophan. D genes are given only for firm matches. Rows may omit the clone size; those that give it use once, few, many or a size class.

-,TRBJ2-5,once,TRBV19,CASSRGWRETQYF,TGTGCCAGTAGTAGGGGGTGGAGAGAGACCCAGTACTTC
-,TRBJ1-2,-,TRBV5-4,CASSSGAGNYGYTF,TGTGCCAGCAGTTCTGGGGCGGGTAACTATGGCTACACCTTC
-,TRBJ2-7,-,TRBV6-5,CASSNRGQSYEQYF,TGTGCCAGCAGTAACCGGGGGCAGTCTTACGAGCAGTACTTC
TRBD1,TRBJ2-5,-,TRBV6-1,CASSEVWTGVQTQYF,TGTGCCAGCAGTGAAGTGTGGACAGGGGTGCAGACCCAGTACTTC
TRBD2,TRBJ2-2,-,TRBV18,CASTLTSAANTGELFF,TGTGCCAGCACACTTACTAGCGCCGCGAACACCGGGGAGCTGTTTTTT
-,TRBJ2-3,once,TRBV28,CASSLGGGVRDTQYF,TGTGCCAGCAGTTTGGGAGGTGGGGTCAGAGATACGCAGTATTTT
-,TRBJ2-1,-,TRBV19,CASSRNPRDWIAWNEQFF,TGTGCCAGTAGCAGGAACCCTAGGGACTGGATCGCTTGGAATGAGCAGTTCTTC
TRBD1,TRBJ1-5,-,TRBV10-3,CAISEGQGTVVQPQHF,TGTGCCATCAGTGAGGGACAGGGTACGGTAGTTCAGCCCCAGCATTTT
-,TRBJ2-7,-,TRBV28,CASSLQGTYEQYF,TGTGCCAGCAGCCTTCAGGGTACCTACGAGCAGTACTTC
-,TRBJ1-1,-,TRBV28,CASTRGGRATEAFF,TGTGCCAGCACCCGCGGGGGAAGGGCCACTGAAGCTTTCTTT